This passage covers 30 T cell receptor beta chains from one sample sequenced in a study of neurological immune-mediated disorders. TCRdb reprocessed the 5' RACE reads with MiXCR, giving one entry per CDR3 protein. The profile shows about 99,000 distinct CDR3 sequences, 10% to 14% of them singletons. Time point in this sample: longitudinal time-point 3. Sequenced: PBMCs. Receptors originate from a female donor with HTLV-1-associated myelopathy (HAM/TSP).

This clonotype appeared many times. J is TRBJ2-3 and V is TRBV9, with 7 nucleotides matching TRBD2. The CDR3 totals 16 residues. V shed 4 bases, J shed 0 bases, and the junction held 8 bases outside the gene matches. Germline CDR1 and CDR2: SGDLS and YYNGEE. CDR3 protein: CASSPRLAPSTDTQYF. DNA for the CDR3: TGTGCCAGCAGCCCCCGACTAGCCCCTAGCACAGATACGCAGTATTTT.

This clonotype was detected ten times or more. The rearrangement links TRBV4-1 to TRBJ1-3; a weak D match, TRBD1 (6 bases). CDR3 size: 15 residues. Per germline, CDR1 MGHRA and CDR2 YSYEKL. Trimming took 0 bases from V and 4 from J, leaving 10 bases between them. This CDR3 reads CASSQDRTGGNTIYF. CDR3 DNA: TGCGCCAGCAGCCAAGATCGAACAGGGGGAAACACCATATATTTT.

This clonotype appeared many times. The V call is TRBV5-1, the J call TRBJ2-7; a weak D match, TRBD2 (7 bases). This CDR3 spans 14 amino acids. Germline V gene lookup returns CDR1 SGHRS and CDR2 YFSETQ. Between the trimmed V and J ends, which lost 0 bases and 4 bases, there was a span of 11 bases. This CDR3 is CASSLEGGAYEQYF. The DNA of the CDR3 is TGCGCCAGCAGCTTGGAGGGGGGGGCTTACGAGCAGTACTTC. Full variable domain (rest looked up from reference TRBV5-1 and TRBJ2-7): KAGVTQTPRYLIKTRGQQVTLSCSPISGHRSVSWYQQTPGQGLQFLFEYFSETQRNKGNFPGRFSGRQFSNSRSEMNVSTLELGDSALYLCASSLEGGAYEQYFGPGTRLTVT.

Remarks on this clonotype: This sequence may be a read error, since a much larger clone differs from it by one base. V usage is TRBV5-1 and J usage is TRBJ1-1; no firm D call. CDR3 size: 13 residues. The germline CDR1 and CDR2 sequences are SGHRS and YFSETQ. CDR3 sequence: CASSLWANTEDFF. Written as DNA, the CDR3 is TGCGCCAGCAGCTTGTGGGCGAACACTGAAGATTTCTTT. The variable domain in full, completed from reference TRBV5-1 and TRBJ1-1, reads KAGVTQTPRYLIKTRGQQVTLSCSPISGHRSVSWYQQTPGQGLQFLFEYFSETQRNKGNFPGRFSGRQFSNSRSEMNVSTLELGDSALYLCASSLWANTEDFFGQGTRLTVV.

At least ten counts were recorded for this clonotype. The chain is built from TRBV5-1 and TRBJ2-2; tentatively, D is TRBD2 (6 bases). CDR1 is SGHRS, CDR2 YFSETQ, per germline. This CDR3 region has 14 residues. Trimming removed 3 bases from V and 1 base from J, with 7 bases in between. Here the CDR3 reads CASSWGVNTGELFF. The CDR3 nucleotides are TGCGCCAGCAGCTGGGGGGTGAACACCGGGGAGCTGTTTTTT.

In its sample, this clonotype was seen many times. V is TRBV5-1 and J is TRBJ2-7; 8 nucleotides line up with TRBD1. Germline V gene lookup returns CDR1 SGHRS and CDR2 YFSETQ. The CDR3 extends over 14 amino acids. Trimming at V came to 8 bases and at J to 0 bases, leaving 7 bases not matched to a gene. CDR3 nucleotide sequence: TGCGCCAGTAAGGGACAGGTCGACTCCTACGAGCAGTACTTC. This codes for CASKGQVDSYEQYF.

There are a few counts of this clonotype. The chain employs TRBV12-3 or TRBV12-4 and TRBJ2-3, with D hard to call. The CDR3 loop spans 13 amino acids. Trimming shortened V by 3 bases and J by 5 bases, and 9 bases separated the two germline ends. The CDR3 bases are TGTGCCAGCAGTTTCACAGCGCAAGATACGCAGTATTTT. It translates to CASSFTAQDTQYF.

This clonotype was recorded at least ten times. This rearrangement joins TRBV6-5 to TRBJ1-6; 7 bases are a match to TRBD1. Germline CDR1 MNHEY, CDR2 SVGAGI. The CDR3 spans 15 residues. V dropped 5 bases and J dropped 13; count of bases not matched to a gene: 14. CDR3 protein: CASSQQQGPLRPLHF. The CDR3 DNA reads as TGTGCCAGCAGTCAACAACAGGGGCCACTTAGGCCCCTCCACTTT.

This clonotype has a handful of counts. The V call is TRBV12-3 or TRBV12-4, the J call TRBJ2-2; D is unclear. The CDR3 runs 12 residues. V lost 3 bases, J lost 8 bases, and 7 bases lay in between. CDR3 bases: TGTGCCAGCAGTTTTGCCGTAGGGGAGCTGTTTTTT. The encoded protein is CASSFAVGELFF.

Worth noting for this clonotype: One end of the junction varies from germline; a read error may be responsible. CDR3 coding DNA: TGTGCCAGCAGTGAATTTCTGCCCAGGAGGACCGGGGAGATGTTTTTT. This sequence encodes CASSEFLPRRTGEMFF. J is TRBJ2-2 and V is TRBV25-1, with TRBD2 as a possible D gene (5 bases). Germline V lookup: CDR1 MGHDK, CDR2 SYGVNS. CDR3 size: 16 residues.

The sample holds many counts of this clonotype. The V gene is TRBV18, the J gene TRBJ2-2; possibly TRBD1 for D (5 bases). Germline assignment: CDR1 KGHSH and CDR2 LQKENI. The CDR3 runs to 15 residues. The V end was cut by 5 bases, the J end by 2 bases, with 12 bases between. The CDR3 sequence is CASSLRTPNTGELFF. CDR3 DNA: TGTGCCAGCTCATTGCGGACACCTAACACCGGGGAGCTGTTTTTT.

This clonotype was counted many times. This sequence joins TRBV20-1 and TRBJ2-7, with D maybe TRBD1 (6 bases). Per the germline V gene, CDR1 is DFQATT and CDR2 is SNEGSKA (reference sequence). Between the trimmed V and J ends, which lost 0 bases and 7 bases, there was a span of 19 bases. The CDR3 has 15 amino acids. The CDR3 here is CSARDIVLQGKEQYF. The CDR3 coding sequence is TGCAGTGCTAGAGATATCGTTTTGCAGGGGAAAGAGCAGTACTTC.

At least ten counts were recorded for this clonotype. The CDR3 here is CASSRVGEGNTIYF. The CDR3 DNA is TGTGCCAGCAGCCGAGTTGGGGAAGGAAACACCATATATTTT. The V call is TRBV12-3 or TRBV12-4, the J call TRBJ1-3; no clear D. V lost 6 bases, J lost 4 bases, and 13 bases lay in between. The CDR3 is made up of 14 amino acids.

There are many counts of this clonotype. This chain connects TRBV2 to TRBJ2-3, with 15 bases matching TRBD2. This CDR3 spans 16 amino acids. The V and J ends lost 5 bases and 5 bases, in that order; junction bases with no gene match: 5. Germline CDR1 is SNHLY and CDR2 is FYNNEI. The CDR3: CASSFGLAGGLDTQYF. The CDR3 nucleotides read TGTGCCAGCAGTTTTGGACTAGCGGGGGGGCTAGATACGCAGTATTTT.

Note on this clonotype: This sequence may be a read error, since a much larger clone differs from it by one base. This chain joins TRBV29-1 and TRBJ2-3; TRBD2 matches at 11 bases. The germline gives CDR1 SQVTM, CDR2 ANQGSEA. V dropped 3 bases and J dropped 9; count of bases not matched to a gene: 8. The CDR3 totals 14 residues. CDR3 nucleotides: TGCAGCGTTGAGCTACTAGCGGGGGAGCGAACGCAGTATTTT. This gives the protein CSVELLAGERTQYF.

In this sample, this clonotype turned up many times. CDR3 residues: CASRGDPDTQYF. CDR3 sequence (DNA): TGTGCCAGCAGGGGCGACCCGGATACGCAGTATTTT. The V gene is TRBV6-1, the J gene TRBJ2-3; D not resolved. The germline V gene has CDR1 MNHNS and CDR2 SASEGT. Trimming stripped 6 bases from V and 6 bases from J, with 10 bases between. This CDR3 is built from 12 residues.

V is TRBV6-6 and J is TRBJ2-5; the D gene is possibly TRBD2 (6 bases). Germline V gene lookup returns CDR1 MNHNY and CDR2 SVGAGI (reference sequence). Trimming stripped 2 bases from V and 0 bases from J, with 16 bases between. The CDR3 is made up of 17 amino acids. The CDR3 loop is CASSYKGRGDYQETQYF. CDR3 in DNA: TGTGCCAGCAGTTACAAGGGCCGCGGGGACTACCAAGAGACCCAGTACTTC.

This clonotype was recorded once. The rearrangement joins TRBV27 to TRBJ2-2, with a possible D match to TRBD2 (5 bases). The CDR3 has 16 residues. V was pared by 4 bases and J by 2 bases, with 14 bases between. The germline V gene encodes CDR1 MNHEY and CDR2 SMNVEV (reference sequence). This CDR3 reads CASSSTSQTNTGELFF. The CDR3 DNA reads TGTGCCAGCAGTTCTACTAGTCAGACAAACACCGGGGAGCTGTTTTTT.

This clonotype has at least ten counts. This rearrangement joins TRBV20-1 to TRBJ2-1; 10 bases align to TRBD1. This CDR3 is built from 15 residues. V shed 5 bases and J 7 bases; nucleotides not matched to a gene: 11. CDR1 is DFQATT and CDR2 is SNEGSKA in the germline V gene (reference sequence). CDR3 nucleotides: TGCAGTGCTTGGGACAGGGGAGGCATGGTGAATGAGCAGTTCTTC. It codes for CSAWDRGGMVNEQFF.

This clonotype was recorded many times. The CDR3 spells CASSLNSPPGETQYF. The DNA of the CDR3 is TGTGCCAGCAGCTTAAATTCCCCGCCCGGAGAGACCCAGTACTTC. The chain joins TRBV7-2 to TRBJ2-5, with unresolved D. The CDR3 runs to 15 residues. Germline values: CDR1 SGHTA, CDR2 FQGNSA. Between the trimmed V and J ends, which lost 2 bases and 4 bases, there was a span of 14 bases.

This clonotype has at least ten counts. This chain's CDR3 is CSARLLEQETQYF. CDR3 DNA: TGCAGTGCTAGACTACTAGAACAAGAGACCCAGTACTTC. The chain employs TRBV20-1 and TRBJ2-5; D is perhaps TRBD2 (5 bases). CDR1 is DFQATT, CDR2 SNEGSKA, per germline (reference sequence). The CDR3 is 13 amino acids. Trimming took 2 bases from V and 2 from J, leaving 9 bases between them.

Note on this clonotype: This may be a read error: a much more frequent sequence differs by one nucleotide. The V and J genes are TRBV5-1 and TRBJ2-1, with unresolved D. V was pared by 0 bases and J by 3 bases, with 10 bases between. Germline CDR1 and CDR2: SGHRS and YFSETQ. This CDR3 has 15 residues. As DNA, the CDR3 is TGCGCCAGCAGCTTGGGTCTGGTCAGCTACAATGAGCAGTTCTTC. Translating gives CASSLGLVSYNEQFF.

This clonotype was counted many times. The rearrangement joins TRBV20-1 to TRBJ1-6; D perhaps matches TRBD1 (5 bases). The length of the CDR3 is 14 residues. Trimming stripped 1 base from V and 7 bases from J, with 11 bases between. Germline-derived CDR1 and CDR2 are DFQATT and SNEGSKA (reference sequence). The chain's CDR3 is CSARGMGGNSPLHF. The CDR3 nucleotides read TGCAGTGCTAGAGGGATGGGGGGGAATTCACCCCTCCACTTT.

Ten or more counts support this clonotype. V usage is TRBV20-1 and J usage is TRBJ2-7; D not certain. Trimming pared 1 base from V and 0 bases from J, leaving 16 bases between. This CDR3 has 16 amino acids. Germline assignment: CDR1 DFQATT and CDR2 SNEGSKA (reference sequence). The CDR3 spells CSARAAAPLSSYEQYF. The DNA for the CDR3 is TGCAGTGCTAGAGCGGCAGCTCCTCTTAGCTCCTACGAGCAGTACTTC.

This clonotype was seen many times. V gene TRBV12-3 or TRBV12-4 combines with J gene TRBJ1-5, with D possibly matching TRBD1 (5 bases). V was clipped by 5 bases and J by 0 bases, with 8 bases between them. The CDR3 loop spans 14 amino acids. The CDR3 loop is CASSGTSSNQPQHF. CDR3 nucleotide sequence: TGTGCCAGCAGTGGGACCAGTAGCAATCAGCCCCAGCATTTT.

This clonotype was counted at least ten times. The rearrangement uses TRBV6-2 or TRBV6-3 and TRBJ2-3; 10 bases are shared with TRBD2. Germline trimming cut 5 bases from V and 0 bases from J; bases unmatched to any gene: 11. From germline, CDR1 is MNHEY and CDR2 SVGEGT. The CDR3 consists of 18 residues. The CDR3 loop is CASSAPGELAGSTDTQYF. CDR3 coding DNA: TGTGCCAGCAGTGCCCCTGGTGAACTAGCGGGGAGCACAGATACGCAGTATTTT.

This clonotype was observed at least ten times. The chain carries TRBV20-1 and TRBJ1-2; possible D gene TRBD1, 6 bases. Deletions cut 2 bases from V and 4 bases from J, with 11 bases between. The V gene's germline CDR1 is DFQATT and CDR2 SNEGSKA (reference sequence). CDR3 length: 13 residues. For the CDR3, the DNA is TGCAGTGCTAGATTAGAGGGGGGCTATGGCTACACCTTC. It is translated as CSARLEGGYGYTF.

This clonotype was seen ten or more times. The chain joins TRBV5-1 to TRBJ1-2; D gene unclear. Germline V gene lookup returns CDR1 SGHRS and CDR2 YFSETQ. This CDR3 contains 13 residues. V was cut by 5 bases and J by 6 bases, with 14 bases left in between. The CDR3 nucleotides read TGCGCCAGCAGGGAGGCAGAACAGAATGGCTACACCTTC. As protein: CASREAEQNGYTF.

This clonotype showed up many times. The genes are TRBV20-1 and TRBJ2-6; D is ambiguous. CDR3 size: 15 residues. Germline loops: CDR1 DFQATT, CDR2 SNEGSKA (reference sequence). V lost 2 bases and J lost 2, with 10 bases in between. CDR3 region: CSARRIDTGANVLTF. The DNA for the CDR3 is TGCAGTGCTAGAAGGATCGATACTGGGGCCAACGTCCTGACTTTC.

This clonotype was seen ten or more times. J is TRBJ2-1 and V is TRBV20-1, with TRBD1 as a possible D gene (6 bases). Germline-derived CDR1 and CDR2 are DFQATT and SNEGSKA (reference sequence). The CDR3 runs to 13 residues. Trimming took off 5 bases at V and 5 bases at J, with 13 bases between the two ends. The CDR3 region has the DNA TGCAGTGCTGAAAAGGACAGAAACAATGAGCAGTTCTTC. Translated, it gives CSAEKDRNNEQFF.